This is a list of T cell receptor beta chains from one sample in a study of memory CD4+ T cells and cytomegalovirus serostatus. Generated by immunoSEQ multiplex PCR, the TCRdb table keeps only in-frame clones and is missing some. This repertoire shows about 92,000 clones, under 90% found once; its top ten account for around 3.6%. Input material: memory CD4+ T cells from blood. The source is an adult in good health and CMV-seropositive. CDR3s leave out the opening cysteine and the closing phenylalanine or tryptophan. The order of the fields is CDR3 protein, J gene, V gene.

cdr3_aa: ASSLSSTDTQY; j_call: TRBJ2-3; v_call: TRBV11-3
cdr3_aa: ASSPIGLGQY; j_call: TRBJ2-7; v_call: TRBV6-1
cdr3_aa: ASSRGAGNTIY; j_call: TRBJ1-3; v_call: TRBV2
cdr3_aa: ASSSQGGGELF; j_call: TRBJ2-2; v_call: TRBV7-9
cdr3_aa: ASSLNTGSYEQY; j_call: TRBJ2-7; v_call: TRBV27
cdr3_aa: ASSQNGGYEQY; j_call: TRBJ2-7; v_call: TRBV4-3
cdr3_aa: ATPDGHEAF; j_call: TRBJ1-1; v_call: TRBV28
cdr3_aa: ASSSDSNTGELF; j_call: TRBJ2-2; v_call: TRBV7-3
cdr3_aa: ASSPRLGDLSYNEQF; j_call: TRBJ2-1; v_call: TRBV9
cdr3_aa: ASSQGGTFNEKLF; j_call: TRBJ1-4; v_call: TRBV4-1
cdr3_aa: SVEATGETQY; j_call: TRBJ2-5; v_call: TRBV29-1
cdr3_aa: ASSQDLSGGSTDTQY; j_call: TRBJ2-3; v_call: TRBV4-2
cdr3_aa: ASSSKTGVFGNTIY; j_call: TRBJ1-3; v_call: TRBV7-2
cdr3_aa: ASSSTRAGELF; j_call: TRBJ2-2; v_call: TRBV7-7
cdr3_aa: ASSLSSGRAHEQY; j_call: TRBJ2-7; v_call: TRBV11-1
cdr3_aa: ASRADRLLYNEQF; j_call: TRBJ2-1; v_call: TRBV5-4
cdr3_aa: ASSSLFDRDVAKNIQY; j_call: TRBJ2-4; v_call: TRBV28
cdr3_aa: ASSVGPKSNEKLF; j_call: TRBJ1-4; v_call: TRBV9
cdr3_aa: ASSGYGLSGNTIY; j_call: TRBJ1-3; v_call: TRBV28
cdr3_aa: ASSLSSQTYEQY; j_call: TRBJ2-7; v_call: TRBV5-1
cdr3_aa: ASSLAGSGANVLT; j_call: TRBJ2-6; v_call: TRBV7-9
cdr3_aa: ASSLGLAGGIDEQF; j_call: TRBJ2-1; v_call: TRBV7-2
cdr3_aa: ASSEFAQVSGNTIY; j_call: TRBJ1-3; v_call: TRBV6-1
cdr3_aa: ASSQGMENEQF; j_call: TRBJ2-1; v_call: TRBV28
cdr3_aa: ASRAVGSYGYT; j_call: TRBJ1-2; v_call: TRBV19
cdr3_aa: ASSLGSTSGRKNIQY; j_call: TRBJ2-4; v_call: TRBV7-9
cdr3_aa: ASSSVSRGRVGYGYT; j_call: TRBJ1-2; v_call: TRBV28
cdr3_aa: ASSLDAVVGIQY; j_call: TRBJ2-4; v_call: TRBV11-3
cdr3_aa: ASRGVILRTGITDTQY; j_call: TRBJ2-3; v_call: TRBV27
cdr3_aa: ASSLAGVEQF; j_call: TRBJ2-1; v_call: TRBV5-1
cdr3_aa: ASSSGQGPYEQY; j_call: TRBJ2-7; v_call: TRBV13
cdr3_aa: ASSLSRGTGTNEKLF; j_call: TRBJ1-4; v_call: TRBV5-1
cdr3_aa: ASSTTGFPAEAF; j_call: TRBJ1-1; v_call: TRBV6-6
cdr3_aa: ASSLAQQGAGETQY; j_call: TRBJ2-5; v_call: TRBV7-7
cdr3_aa: ASARTGPETQY; j_call: TRBJ2-5; v_call: TRBV6-1
cdr3_aa: ASSLGPGGLNEQF; j_call: TRBJ2-1; v_call: TRBV2
cdr3_aa: ASREGTRSGNTIY; j_call: TRBJ1-3; v_call: TRBV7-8
cdr3_aa: ASSQEPTGGGEKLF; j_call: TRBJ1-4; v_call: TRBV4-3
cdr3_aa: ASSQGQTNYGYT; j_call: TRBJ1-2; v_call: TRBV4-2
cdr3_aa: ATTTGGVNTEAF; j_call: TRBJ1-1; v_call: TRBV19
cdr3_aa: ASGLEDSLYEQY; j_call: TRBJ2-7; v_call: TRBV6-1